This T cell receptor beta chain derives from a study of blood T cell repertoires in COVID-19. Study as a whole: T cells, B-cell-depleted T cells, or PBMCs supplied cDNA or gDNA.

Per the original data handling: Quantification of nucleated cells was approximated via reference gene primer amplification. TCRdb keeps only in-frame clones here, not all; method: immunoSEQ multiplex PCR. D and trimming come from the DNA, and the V and J calls and clone size come from that table. The repertoire holds around 300,000 clones, with approximately 93% as singletons. Patients of the Seattle cohort, enrolled during active infection, were followed longitudinally. A single count supports this clone. Looked up from germline, CDR1 is SGHDT and CDR2 is YYEEEE. This CDR3 is built from 11 residues. Trimming cost V 4 bases and J 8 bases, with 7 bases left between them.

The source is a woman aged 25 to 39 with COVID-19, enrolled during active disease. The rearrangement links TRBV5-6 to TRBJ2-1; D is uncertain. Sequenced: peripheral blood. Here the CDR3 DNA reads TGTGCCAGCAGCCGAGGATATGAGCAGTTCTTC. It yields the protein CASSRGYEQFF. Full variable domain (rest looked up from reference TRBV5-6 and TRBJ2-1): DAGVTQSPTHLIKTRGQQVTLRCSPKSGHDTVSWYQQALGQGPQFIFQYYEEEERQRGNFPDRFSGHQFPNYSSELNVNALLLGDSALYLCASSRGYEQFFGPGTRLTVL.